Shown below are 24 T cell receptor beta chains from a single sample sequenced in a study of memory CD4+ T cells and cytomegalovirus serostatus. The sort gate was single viable CD3+CD4+CD8-CD45RO+ cells for memory CD4+ T cells. Assay: immunoSEQ multiplex PCR; the TCRdb copy retains only in-frame clones and omits some. The data contain roughly 50,000 clones, just under 80% of them singletons. Sequencing was done on a sample of memory CD4+ T cells from blood. The receptor source for this set is an adult in good health and CMV-seronegative.

The chain's CDR3 is CASSFGGSYEQYF. The CDR3, as DNA: TGTGCCAGCAGCTTCGGGGGGTCCTACGAGCAGTACTTC. This chain links TRBV5-4 with TRBJ2-7; TRBD2 matches at 7 bases. With 2 bases clipped from V and 1 base from J, the junction kept 0 bases outside the gene matches. The CDR3 spans 13 residues. Per germline, CDR1 SGHNT and CDR2 YYREEE (reference sequence).

The genes are TRBV12-5 and TRBJ2-2, with a possible D match to TRBD2 (6 bases). The V end lost 1 base, the J end lost 4 bases, and 16 bases lay between the germline ends. The CDR3 has 17 amino acids. Germline V lookup: CDR1 LGHNT, CDR2 FRNRAP. This CDR3 is CASGLGLGLRPTGELFF. CDR3 in DNA: TGTGCTAGTGGTTTGGGCCTGGGACTGCGTCCCACCGGGGAGCTGTTTTTT.

As to this clone: Distinct nucleotide sequences in the sample also encode this CDR3. V gene TRBV5-1 combines with J gene TRBJ2-5; D gene uncertain. The CDR3 loop spans 12 amino acids. V lost 2 bases to trimming and J lost 4 bases, with 6 bases between them. The V gene's germline CDR1 is SGHRS and CDR2 YFSETQ. CDR3 sequence: CASSLGSETQYF. The CDR3 nucleotides are TGCGCCAGCAGCTTAGGGTCAGAGACCCAGTACTTC.

This rearrangement joins TRBV14 to TRBJ1-2; the D is unclear. Germline values: CDR1 SGHDN, CDR2 FVKESK. V was trimmed by 1 base and J by 3 bases, leaving 6 bases between them. The CDR3 covers 13 residues. The CDR3 coding sequence is TGTGCCAGCAGCCAAGTTTTATACTATGGCTACACCTTC. Protein product: CASSQVLYYGYTF.

This sequence joins TRBV2 and TRBJ1-4; the D is unclear. V was clipped by 4 bases and J by 4 bases, with 10 bases between them. The CDR3 consists of 14 residues. From germline, CDR1 is SNHLY and CDR2 FYNNEI. The CDR3 loop is CASSARPNNEKLFF. The CDR3 nucleotides are TGTGCCAGCAGTGCGCGACCGAATAATGAAAAACTGTTTTTT.

This sequence joins TRBV19 and TRBJ1-3; D remains unclear. Germline CDR1 is LNHDA and CDR2 is SQIVND (reference sequence). The V and J ends lost 4 bases and 2 bases respectively, with 18 bases between them. The CDR3 loop spans 17 amino acids. The CDR3, as DNA: TGTGCCAGTAGTACCCAACGAAGGAGGGCCCCTGGAAACACCATATATTTT. Its translation: CASSTQRRRAPGNTIYF. The full variable domain, in which reference TRBV19 and TRBJ1-3 provide the parts outside the CDR3, is DGGITQSPKYLFRKEGQNVTLSCEQNLNHDAMYWYRQDPGQGLRLIYYSQIVNDFQKGDIAEGYSVSREKKESFPLTVTSAQKNPTAFYLCASSTQRRRAPGNTIYFGEGSWLTVV.

This sequence joins TRBV28 and TRBJ2-3; 9 nucleotides line up with TRBD2. The V gene end was trimmed by 4 bases and the J gene end by 9 bases; junction bases not matched to a gene: 8. CDR1 is MDHEN, CDR2 SYDVKM, per germline. CDR3 length equals 14 residues. Here the CDR3 reads CASSSSGRRWTQYF. CDR3 nucleotides: TGTGCCAGCAGTTCCAGCGGGAGGAGGTGGACGCAGTATTTT.

The chain uses TRBV7-2 and TRBJ2-5; 15 bases fit TRBD2. CDR3 size: 17 residues. CDR1 is SGHTA and CDR2 is FQGNSA in the germline V gene. With V trimmed by 5 bases and J by 1 base, 5 bases remained unmatched. CDR3 coding DNA: TGTGCCAGCAGCCCCAGGACTAGCGGGGGGGCCCAAGAGACCCAGTACTTC. Encoded protein: CASSPRTSGGAQETQYF.

This sequence joins TRBV19 and TRBJ1-2; possible D gene TRBD1, 6 bases. The CDR3 runs to 13 residues. The ends were cut back, 7 bases at V and 4 bases at J, with 13 bases in the middle. Germline CDR1 reads LNHDA; CDR2 reads SQIVND (reference sequence). For the CDR3, the DNA is TGTGCCAGTAATTCGGACAGTGTCTATGGCTACACCTTC. It encodes CASNSDSVYGYTF.

The rearrangement uses TRBV19 and TRBJ1-2; 12 nucleotides agree with TRBD1. Germline loops: CDR1 LNHDA, CDR2 SQIVND (reference sequence). Losses at the gene ends were 4 bases for V and 8 bases for J; bases not matched to a gene: 17. CDR3 length equals 18 residues. In DNA, the CDR3 is TGTGCCAGTAGTAGACCGGGACAGGGGGCAGTAGGCCCTGGGGGCTACACCTTC. Its translation: CASSRPGQGAVGPGGYTF.

This clone was picked up a small number of times. This chain links TRBV7-9 with TRBJ2-5; 12 nucleotides agree with TRBD2. This CDR3 has 18 residues. Germline V lookup: CDR1 SEHNR, CDR2 FQNEAQ (reference sequence). V trimming: 5 bases; J trimming: 2 bases; junction bases outside the gene matches: 12. The CDR3 nucleotides are TGTGCCAGCAGCCCCCGGGTTGCCGGGACTAGCGGGCAAGAGACCCAGTACTTC. The encoded protein is CASSPRVAGTSGQETQYF.

This chain uses TRBV5-1 with TRBJ1-2; TRBD1 might be the D (6 bases). The V end lost 4 bases, the J end lost 4 bases, and 11 bases lay between the germline ends. CDR1 is SGHRS, CDR2 YFSETQ, per germline. This CDR3 comprises 13 residues. This CDR3 is CASSLTGSYGYTF. The CDR3 DNA reads as TGCGCCAGCAGCCTCACAGGGTCCTATGGCTACACCTTC.

The genes are TRBV6-1 and TRBJ2-1, with TRBD1 matching over 7 bases. CDR3 size: 15 residues. Unmatched junction bases numbered 9, after V lost 6 bases and J lost 4 bases. Germline V gives CDR1 MNHNS, CDR2 SASEGT. The CDR3 sequence: CASRKQGSGYNEQFF. In DNA form, the CDR3 reads TGTGCCAGCAGGAAACAGGGGTCGGGTTACAATGAGCAGTTCTTC.

This chain links TRBV5-4 with TRBJ2-1, with D possibly matching TRBD2 (6 bases). This CDR3 comprises 15 residues. In germline, CDR1 is SGHNT, CDR2 YYREEE (reference sequence). The ends were cut back, 2 bases at V and 0 bases at J, with 9 bases in the middle. CDR3 amino acids: CASSLGGTSYNEQFF. For the CDR3, the DNA is TGTGCCAGCAGCTTAGGCGGGACCTCCTACAATGAGCAGTTCTTC.

This clone was found once. The chain couples TRBV29-1 to TRBJ2-7; a possible D gene is TRBD2 (6 bases). V gave up 4 bases and J gave up 3 bases, with 10 bases separating them. Germline assignment: CDR1 SQVTM and CDR2 ANQGSEA. The CDR3 spans 12 residues. The CDR3 bases are TGCAGCGTTGGCGGGGACGGCTACGAGCAGTACTTC. Its translation is CSVGGDGYEQYF.

The rearrangement links TRBV5-1 to TRBJ1-2; 9 bases agree with TRBD1. Trimming removed 5 bases from V and 7 bases from J; junction bases left unmatched: 9. Germline CDR1 reads SGHRS; CDR2 reads YFSETQ. The CDR3 contains 14 residues. The CDR3 coding sequence is TGCGCCAGCAGATCGGGACAGGGTGAGGGTGGCTACACCTTC. This codes for CASRSGQGEGGYTF.

The chain uses TRBV29-1 and TRBJ2-6; 9 bases agree with TRBD1. The germline V gene has CDR1 SQVTM and CDR2 ANQGSEA. The trim removed 7 bases at V and 0 bases at J, leaving 4 bases unmatched. This CDR3 is 15 amino acids long. CDR3 in amino acids: CSAGTGHSGANVLTF. CDR3 sequence (DNA): TGCAGCGCCGGGACAGGGCACTCTGGGGCCAACGTCCTGACTTTC.

The rearrangement links TRBV30 to TRBJ1-4; D possibly corresponds to TRBD1 (5 bases). This CDR3 spans 15 amino acids. The V and J ends lost 0 bases and 3 bases respectively, with 11 bases between them. The V gene's germline CDR1 is GTSNPN and CDR2 SVGIG (reference sequence). The CDR3 DNA reads TGTGCCTGGAGTGTAATAGCAGGGCCTAATGAAAAACTGTTTTTT. Translating it yields CAWSVIAGPNEKLFF.

This rearrangement joins TRBV10-3 to TRBJ2-3, with TRBD1 as a possible D gene (6 bases). Germline assignment: CDR1 ENHRY and CDR2 SYGVKD. The CDR3 runs 14 residues. V was shortened by 10 bases and J by 2 bases, with 16 bases between the two germline ends. In DNA, the CDR3 is TGTGCCACCCACCCAGGGGATACCACAGATACGCAGTATTTT. It is translated as CATHPGDTTDTQYF.

This clone showed up just a few times. DNA of the CDR3: TGTGCCAGCAGTTACCAGTTGGCGAACACTGAAGCTTTCTTT. This encodes CASSYQLANTEAFF. The V call is TRBV6-5, the J call TRBJ1-1; D call uncertain. Looked up from germline, CDR1 is MNHEY and CDR2 is SVGAGI. CDR3 length: 14 amino acids. V was shortened by 2 bases and J by 1 base, with 8 bases between the two germline ends.

The chain links TRBV28 to TRBJ1-3; D is ambiguous. Looked up from germline, CDR1 is MDHEN and CDR2 is SYDVKM. V was trimmed by 1 base and J by 2 bases, leaving 12 bases between them. This CDR3 region has 16 residues. The CDR3 loop is CASSLFGGGAGNTIYF. The CDR3 coding sequence is TGTGCCAGCAGTTTATTTGGAGGCGGGGCTGGAAACACCATATATTTT.

The gene calls are TRBV4-1 and TRBJ2-7; D remains ambiguous. The V gene lost 0 bases and the J gene lost 0 bases, with 15 bases spanning the gap. CDR1 is MGHRA and CDR2 is YSYEKL in the germline V gene. CDR3 length: 17 amino acids. The CDR3 nucleotides are TGCGCCAGCAGCCAAGATTCCTGGGTCGGGTCCTCCTACGAGCAGTACTTC. It encodes CASSQDSWVGSSYEQYF.

As to this clone: This CDR3 is also generated by other DNA sequences in the sample. The chain has TRBV11-2 and TRBJ2-5; 8 bases match TRBD1. J gave up 5 bases and V 5 bases, and 7 bases lay outside the gene matches. The CDR3 has 14 amino acids. Germline values: CDR1 SGHAT, CDR2 FQNNGV. The CDR3 reads CASSPDRGWETQYF. The CDR3 DNA sequence: TGTGCCAGCAGCCCAGACAGGGGTTGGGAGACCCAGTACTTC.

This clone came up a few times. The V gene is TRBV9, the J gene TRBJ2-4; TRBD2 matches 8 bases. Germline loops: CDR1 SGDLS, CDR2 YYNGEE. V trimming: 4 bases; J trimming: 3 bases; junction bases outside the gene matches: 12. CDR3 length: 17 residues. The CDR3 protein is CASSPALAGPFKNIQYF. The CDR3 coding sequence is TGTGCCAGCAGCCCGGCGTTAGCGGGGCCGTTCAAAAACATTCAGTACTTC.